The source of this T cell receptor (beta chain) is a study of CD8+CD57+ T cells in acquired aplastic anemia. General study points: Patients and controls turned out to have 25 to 35 CD8+ CDR3 sequences in common.

CDR3 and TCR beta VDJ profiling relied on a genomic DNA template. TCRdb recomputed calls from the reads with MiXCR, one row per CDR3 protein. The table shows around 210,000 distinct CDR3 sequences, with less than 75% occurring only once. V lost 6 bases and J lost 0, with 8 bases in between. The V gene's germline CDR1 is MGHDK and CDR2 SYGVNS. This CDR3 is built from 13 residues. This clonotype has only one observation. No antigen is known for it. Previously, flow cytometry had revealed CD8+CD57+ cell expansion in the patients chosen for sequencing. As a group, the patients uniformly had severe acquired aplastic anemia. At the time of blood sampling, patients had not yet received any therapy.

The receptor's source is a human donor with aplastic anemia. This rearrangement joins TRBV25-1 to TRBJ1-1; no definite D call. The sequencing input was sorted CD4+, CD8+, or CD8+CD57+ T cells (not recorded which) from PBMCs. In DNA form, the CDR3 reads TGTGCCAGCAGGGCGGCAGTGAACACTGAAGCTTTCTTT. It translates to CASRAAVNTEAFF.